This T cell receptor (beta chain) originates from a study of blood T cell repertoires in COVID-19. Across the study: The samples span acute and convalescent COVID-19 from the United States, Italy and Spain.

Germline values: CDR1 SNHLY, CDR2 FYNNEI. The CDR3 covers 16 residues. The ends lost 4 bases at V and 2 bases at J; junction bases unmatched: 4. In this sample, this clone turned up a few times. Profiled with immunoSEQ multiplex PCR; TCRdb holds only in-frame clones, not every one. The table records about 320,000 clones, under 90% of them present only once. This study enrolled people aged 18 to 89 from around 25 US geographic areas. Participants had their cohort set by participant-reported clinical history. Recovery meant two consecutive negative NP/OP PCR tests, professional clearance, or resolved symptoms.

The rearrangement links TRBV2 to TRBJ2-6, with 8 bases matching TRBD1. The receptor was derived from a woman aged 18-35 years who had recovered from COVID-19. Material: PBMCs or T cells enriched from blood (not recorded which). The CDR3 DNA is TGTGCCAGCAGTGCGACAGGGGTCGCTGGGGCCAACGTCCTGACTTTC. Protein: CASSATGVAGANVLTF.